The clone carrying this T cell receptor (beta chain) was observed at least ten times. What it binds is unknown. This sample is drawn from a study of metastatic and nonmetastatic thyroid tumors. Study as a whole: From malignant and benign thyroid patients, repertoires in blood and in tumor or nodule tissue were compared. Study conclusions and caveats: Malignant thyroid tumors reportedly had TCR beta diversity that was significantly higher than in benign nodules, in blood and tumor.

Each patient came to thyroid surgery without any prior treatment (of any kind). In the authors' methods: Across clinicopathological groups, CDR3 differences served as the basis for building a distant-metastasis classifier for papillary thyroid cancer. MiXCR was used by TCRdb to re-call the PCR reads. Here the V and J calls rest on TCRdb's processing, not on the authors' analysis. In the table there are some 83,000 clones, approximately 12% of which are singletons. V was pared by 0 bases and J by 2 bases, with 11 bases between. Germline V lookup: CDR1 LGHNA, CDR2 YNFKEQ. This CDR3 has 15 residues. V gene TRBV4-2 combines with J gene TRBJ2-7, with D possibly being TRBD2 (5 bases). The receptor comes from a female donor with papillary thyroid cancer or a benign thyroid nodule (not recorded which). Some clones in this sample may be carry-over from other donors' samples. Material for sequencing was tumor tissue. CDR3 bases: TGTGCCAGCAGCCAAGATACACAGCGGCCCTACGAGCAGTACTTC. Residues: CASSQDTQRPYEQYF.